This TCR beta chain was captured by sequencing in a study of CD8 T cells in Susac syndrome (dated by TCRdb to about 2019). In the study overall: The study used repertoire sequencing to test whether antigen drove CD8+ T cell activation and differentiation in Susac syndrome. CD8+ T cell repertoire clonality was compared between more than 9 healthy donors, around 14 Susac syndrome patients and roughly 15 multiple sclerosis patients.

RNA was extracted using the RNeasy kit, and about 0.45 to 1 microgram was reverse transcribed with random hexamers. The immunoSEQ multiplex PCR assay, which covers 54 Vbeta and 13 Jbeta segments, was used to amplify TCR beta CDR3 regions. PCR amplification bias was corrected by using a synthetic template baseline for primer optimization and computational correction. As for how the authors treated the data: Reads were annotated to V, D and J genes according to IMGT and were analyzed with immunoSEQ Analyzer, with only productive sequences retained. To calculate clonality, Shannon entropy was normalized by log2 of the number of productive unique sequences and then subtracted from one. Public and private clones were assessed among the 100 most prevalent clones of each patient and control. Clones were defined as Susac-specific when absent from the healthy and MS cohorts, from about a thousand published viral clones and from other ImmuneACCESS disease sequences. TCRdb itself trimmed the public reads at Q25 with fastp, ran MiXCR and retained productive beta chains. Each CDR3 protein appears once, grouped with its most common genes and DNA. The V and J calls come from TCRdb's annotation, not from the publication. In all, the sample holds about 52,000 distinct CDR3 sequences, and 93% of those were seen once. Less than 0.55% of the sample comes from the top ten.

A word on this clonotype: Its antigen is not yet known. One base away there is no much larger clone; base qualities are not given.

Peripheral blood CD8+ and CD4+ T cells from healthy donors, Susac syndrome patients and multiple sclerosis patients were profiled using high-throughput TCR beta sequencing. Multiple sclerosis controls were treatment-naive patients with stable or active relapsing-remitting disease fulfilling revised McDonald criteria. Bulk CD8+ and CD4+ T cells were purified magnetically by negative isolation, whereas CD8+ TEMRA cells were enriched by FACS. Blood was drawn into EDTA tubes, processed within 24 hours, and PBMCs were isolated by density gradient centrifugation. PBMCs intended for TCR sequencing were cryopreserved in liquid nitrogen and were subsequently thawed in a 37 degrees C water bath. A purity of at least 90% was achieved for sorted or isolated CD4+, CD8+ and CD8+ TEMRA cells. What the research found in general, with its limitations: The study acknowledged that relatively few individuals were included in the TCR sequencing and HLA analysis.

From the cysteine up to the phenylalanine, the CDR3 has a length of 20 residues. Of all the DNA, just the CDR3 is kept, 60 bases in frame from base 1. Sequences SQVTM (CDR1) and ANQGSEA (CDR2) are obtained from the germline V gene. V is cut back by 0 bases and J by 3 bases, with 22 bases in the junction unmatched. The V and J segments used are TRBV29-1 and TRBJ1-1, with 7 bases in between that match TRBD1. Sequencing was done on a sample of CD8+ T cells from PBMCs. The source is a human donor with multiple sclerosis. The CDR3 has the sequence CSVEDLSRGGGIVDHTEAFF. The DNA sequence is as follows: TGCAGCGTTGAAGATCTTAGTAGAGGGGGCGGAATTGTAGATCACACTGAAGCTTTCTTT.